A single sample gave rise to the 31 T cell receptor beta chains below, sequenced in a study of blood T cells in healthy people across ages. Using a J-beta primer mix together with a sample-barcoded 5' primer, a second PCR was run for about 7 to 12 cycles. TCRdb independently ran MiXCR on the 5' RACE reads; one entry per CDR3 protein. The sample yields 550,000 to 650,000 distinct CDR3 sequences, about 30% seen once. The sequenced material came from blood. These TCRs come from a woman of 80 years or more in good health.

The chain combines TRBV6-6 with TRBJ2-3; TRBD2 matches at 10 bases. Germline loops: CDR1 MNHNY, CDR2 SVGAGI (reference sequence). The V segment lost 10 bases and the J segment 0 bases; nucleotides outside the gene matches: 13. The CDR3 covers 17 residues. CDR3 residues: CATTPGLARESTDTQYF. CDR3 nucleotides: TGTGCCACCACACCGGGACTAGCGAGGGAGAGCACAGATACGCAGTATTTT.

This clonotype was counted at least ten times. CDR3 nucleotide sequence: TGTGCCTGGAGCTCCCGGGACAGGCGCTACGAGCAGTACTTC. This encodes CAWSSRDRRYEQYF. The chain couples TRBV30 to TRBJ2-7, with 8 bases identical to TRBD1. The J segment lost 3 bases and the V segment lost 3 bases, leaving 7 bases of the junction unmatched. Looked up from germline, CDR1 is GTSNPN and CDR2 is SVGIG (reference sequence). The CDR3 spans 14 residues. Using reference TRBV30 and TRBJ2-7 for the parts outside the CDR3, the full variable domain is SQTIHQWPATLVQPVGSPLSLECTVEGTSNPNLYWYRQAAGRGLQLLFYSVGIGQISSEVPQNLSASRPQDRQFILSSKKLLLSDSGFYLCAWSSRDRRYEQYFGPGTRLTVT.

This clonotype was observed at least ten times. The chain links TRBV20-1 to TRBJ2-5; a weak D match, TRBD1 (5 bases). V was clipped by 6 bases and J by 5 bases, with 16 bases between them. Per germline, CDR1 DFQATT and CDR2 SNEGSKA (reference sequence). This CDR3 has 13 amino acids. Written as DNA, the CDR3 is TGCAGTGCCCTCGGACAAGTTGGGGAGACCCAGTACTTC. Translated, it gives CSALGQVGETQYF.

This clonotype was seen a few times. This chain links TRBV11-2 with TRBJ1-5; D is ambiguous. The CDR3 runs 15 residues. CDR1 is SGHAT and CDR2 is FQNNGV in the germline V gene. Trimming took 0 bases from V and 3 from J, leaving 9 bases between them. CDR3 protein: CASSLDGRTNQPQHF. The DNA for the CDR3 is TGTGCCAGCAGCTTAGATGGCAGGACCAATCAGCCCCAGCATTTT.

CDR3 amino acids: CSATTGQEENTEAFF. The CDR3 bases are TGCAGTGCTACCACGGGACAGGAGGAAAACACTGAAGCTTTCTTT. V gene TRBV20-1 combines with J gene TRBJ1-1, with 8 positions matching TRBD1. Germline-derived CDR1 and CDR2 are DFQATT and SNEGSKA (reference sequence). The CDR3 has 15 residues. With V trimmed by 4 bases and J by 2 bases, 9 bases remained unmatched.

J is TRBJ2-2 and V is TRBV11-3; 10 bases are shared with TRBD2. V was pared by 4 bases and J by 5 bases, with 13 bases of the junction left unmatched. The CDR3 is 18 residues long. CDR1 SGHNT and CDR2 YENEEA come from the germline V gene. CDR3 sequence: CASSSAGGTYRFTGELFF. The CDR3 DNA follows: TGTGCCAGCAGCTCAGCGGGGGGGACTTATAGATTTACCGGGGAGCTGTTTTTT.

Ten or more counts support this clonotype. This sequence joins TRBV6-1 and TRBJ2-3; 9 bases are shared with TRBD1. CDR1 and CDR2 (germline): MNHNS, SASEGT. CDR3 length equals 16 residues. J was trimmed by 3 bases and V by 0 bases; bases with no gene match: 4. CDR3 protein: CASSEAGTGRTDTQYF. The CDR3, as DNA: TGTGCCAGCAGTGAAGCGGGGACAGGGAGGACAGATACGCAGTATTTT.

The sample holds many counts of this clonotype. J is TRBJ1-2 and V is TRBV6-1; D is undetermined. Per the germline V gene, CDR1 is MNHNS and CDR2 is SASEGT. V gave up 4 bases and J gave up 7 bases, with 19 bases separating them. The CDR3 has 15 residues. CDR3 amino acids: CASSVAHGERTGYTF. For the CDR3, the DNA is TGTGCCAGCAGTGTTGCGCACGGGGAGAGAACTGGCTACACCTTC.

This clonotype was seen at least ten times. As DNA, the CDR3 is TGTGCCAGCAGTGAGAACCCCGGGAGGACAGATACGCAGTATTTT. Encoded protein: CASSENPGRTDTQYF. The J gene is TRBJ2-3, the V gene TRBV6-1, with 7 bases identical to TRBD2. The junction had 6 bases not matched to a gene; V was cut back by 3 bases and J by 3 bases. The CDR3 contains 15 residues. The germline V gene has CDR1 MNHNS and CDR2 SASEGT.

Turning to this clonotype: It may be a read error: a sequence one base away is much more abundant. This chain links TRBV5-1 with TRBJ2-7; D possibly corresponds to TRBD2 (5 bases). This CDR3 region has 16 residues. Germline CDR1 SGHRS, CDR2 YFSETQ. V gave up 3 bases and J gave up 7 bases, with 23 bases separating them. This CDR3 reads CASSSPSGLGNVEQYF. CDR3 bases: TGCGCCAGCAGCTCCCCATCGGGATTAGGCAATGTGGAGCAGTACTTC.

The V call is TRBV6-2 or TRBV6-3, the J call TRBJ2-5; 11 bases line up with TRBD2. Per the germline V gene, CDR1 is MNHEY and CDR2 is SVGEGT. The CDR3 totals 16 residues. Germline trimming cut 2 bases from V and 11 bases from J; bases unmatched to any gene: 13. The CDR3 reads CASSYPILAGVNEQYF. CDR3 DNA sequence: TGTGCCAGCAGTTACCCCATACTAGCGGGGGTAAATGAGCAGTACTTC.

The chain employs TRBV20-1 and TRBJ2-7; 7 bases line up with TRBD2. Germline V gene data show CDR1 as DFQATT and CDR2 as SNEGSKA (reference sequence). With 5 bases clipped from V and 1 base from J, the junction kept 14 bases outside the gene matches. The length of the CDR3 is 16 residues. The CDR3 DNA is TGCAGTGCTCCCCCACCCCGGGCTAGCGGTTCCTACGAGCAGTACTTC. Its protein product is CSAPPPRASGSYEQYF.

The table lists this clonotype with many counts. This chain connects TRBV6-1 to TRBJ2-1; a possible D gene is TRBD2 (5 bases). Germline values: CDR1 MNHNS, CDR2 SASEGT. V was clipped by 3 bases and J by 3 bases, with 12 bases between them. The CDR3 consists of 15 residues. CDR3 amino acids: CASSEGGRYYNEQFF. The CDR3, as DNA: TGTGCCAGCAGTGAGGGCGGGCGCTACTACAATGAGCAGTTCTTC.

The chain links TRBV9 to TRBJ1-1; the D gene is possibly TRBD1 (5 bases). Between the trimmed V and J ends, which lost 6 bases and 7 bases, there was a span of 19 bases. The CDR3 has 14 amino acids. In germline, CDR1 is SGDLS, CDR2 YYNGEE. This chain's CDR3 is CASNWRGSGNEAFF. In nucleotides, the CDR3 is TGTGCCAGCAACTGGCGGGGGAGCGGGAATGAAGCTTTCTTT.

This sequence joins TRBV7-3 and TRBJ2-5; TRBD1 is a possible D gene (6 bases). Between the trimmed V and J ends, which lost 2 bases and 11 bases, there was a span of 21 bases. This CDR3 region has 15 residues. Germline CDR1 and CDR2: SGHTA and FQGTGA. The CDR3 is CASSLGQGFHNGQYF. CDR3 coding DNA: TGTGCCAGCAGCTTAGGCCAGGGGTTCCACAATGGGCAGTACTTC.

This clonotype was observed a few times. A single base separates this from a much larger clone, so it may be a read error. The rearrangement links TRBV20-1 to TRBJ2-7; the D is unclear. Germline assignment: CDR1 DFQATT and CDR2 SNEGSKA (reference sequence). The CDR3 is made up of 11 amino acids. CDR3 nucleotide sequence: TGCAGGGCTGCCGCAGGCTACGAGCAGTACTTC. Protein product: CRAAAGYEQYF.

CDR3 sequence: CASSIGTVNEQYF. The CDR3 DNA reads as TGTGCCAGTAGTATTGGGACAGTCAATGAGCAGTACTTC. The rearrangement uses TRBV19 and TRBJ2-7; 7 bases agree with TRBD1. The V gene's germline CDR1 is LNHDA and CDR2 SQIVND (reference sequence). The CDR3 is 13 amino acids. After removal of 3 bases from V and 7 bases from J, the junction contained 6 bases not matched to a gene.

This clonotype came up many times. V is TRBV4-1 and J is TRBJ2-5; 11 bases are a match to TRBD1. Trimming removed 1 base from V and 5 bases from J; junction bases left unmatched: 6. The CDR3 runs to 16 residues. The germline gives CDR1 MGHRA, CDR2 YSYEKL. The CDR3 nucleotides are TGCGCCAGCAGCCAAGGACGGACAGGGGGCTGGGAGACCCAGTACTTC. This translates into CASSQGRTGGWETQYF.

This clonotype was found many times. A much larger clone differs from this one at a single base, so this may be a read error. CDR3 amino acids: CASHKGNNEQYF. CDR3 nucleotides: TGCGCCAGCCACAAGGGGAACAATGAGCAGTACTTC. The chain couples TRBV5-1 to TRBJ2-5; D possibly corresponds to TRBD1 (5 bases). The germline V gene encodes CDR1 SGHRS and CDR2 YFSETQ. This CDR3 is built from 12 residues. Trimming removed 7 bases from V and 11 bases from J, with 18 bases in between.

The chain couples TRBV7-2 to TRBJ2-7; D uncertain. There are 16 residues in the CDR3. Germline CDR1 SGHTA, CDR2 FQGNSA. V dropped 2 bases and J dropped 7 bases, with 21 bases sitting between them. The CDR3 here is CASSLYAVPSYNEQYF. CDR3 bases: TGTGCCAGCAGCTTATATGCGGTACCCTCCTACAATGAGCAGTACTTC.

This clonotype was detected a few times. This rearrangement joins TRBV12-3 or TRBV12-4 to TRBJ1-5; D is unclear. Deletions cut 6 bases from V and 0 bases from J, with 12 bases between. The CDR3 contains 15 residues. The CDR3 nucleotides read TGTGCCAGCAGCGAAAGGGAATTTAGCAATCAGCCCCAGCATTTT. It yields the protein CASSEREFSNQPQHF.

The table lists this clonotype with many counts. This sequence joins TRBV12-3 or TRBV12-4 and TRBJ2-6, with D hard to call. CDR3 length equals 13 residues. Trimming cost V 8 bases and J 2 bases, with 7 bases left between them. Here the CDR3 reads CASRRAGANVLTF. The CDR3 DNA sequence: TGTGCCAGCCGTAGGGCTGGGGCCAACGTCCTGACTTTC.

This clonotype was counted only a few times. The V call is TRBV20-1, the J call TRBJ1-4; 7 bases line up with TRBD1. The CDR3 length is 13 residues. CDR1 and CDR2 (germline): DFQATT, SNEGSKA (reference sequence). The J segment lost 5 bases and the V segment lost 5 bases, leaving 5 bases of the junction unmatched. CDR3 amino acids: CSARTGVNEKLFF. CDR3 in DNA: TGCAGTGCTCGGACAGGAGTCAATGAAAAACTGTTTTTT.

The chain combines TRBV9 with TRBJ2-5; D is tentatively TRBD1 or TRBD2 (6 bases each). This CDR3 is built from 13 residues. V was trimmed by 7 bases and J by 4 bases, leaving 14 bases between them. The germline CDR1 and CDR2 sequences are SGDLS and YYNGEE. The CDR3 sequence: CASAYGGGETQYF. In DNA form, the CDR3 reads TGTGCCAGCGCCTATGGAGGGGGAGAGACCCAGTACTTC.

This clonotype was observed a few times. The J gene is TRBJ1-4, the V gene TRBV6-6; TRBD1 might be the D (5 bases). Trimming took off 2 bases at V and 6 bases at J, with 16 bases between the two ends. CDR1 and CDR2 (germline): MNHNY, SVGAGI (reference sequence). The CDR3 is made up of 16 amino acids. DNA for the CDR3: TGTGCCAGCAGTTACCTCGACGGGGCGGGCGATGAAAAACTGTTTTTT. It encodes CASSYLDGAGDEKLFF.

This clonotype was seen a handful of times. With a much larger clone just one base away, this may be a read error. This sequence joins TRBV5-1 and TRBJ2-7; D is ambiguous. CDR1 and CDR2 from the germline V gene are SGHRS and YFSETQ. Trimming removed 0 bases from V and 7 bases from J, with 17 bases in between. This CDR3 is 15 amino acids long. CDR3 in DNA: TGCGCCAGCAGCTTGGTAGACTCAACTGAGAATGAGCAGTACTTC. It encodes CASSLVDSTENEQYF.

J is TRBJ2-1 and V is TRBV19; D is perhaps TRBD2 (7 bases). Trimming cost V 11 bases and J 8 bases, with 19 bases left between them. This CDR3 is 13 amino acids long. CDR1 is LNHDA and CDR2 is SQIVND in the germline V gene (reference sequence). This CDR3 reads CASEKGGRDEQFF. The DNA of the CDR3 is TGTGCCTCGGAAAAAGGGGGGAGGGATGAGCAGTTCTTC. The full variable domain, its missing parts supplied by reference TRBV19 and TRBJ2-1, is DGGITQSPKYLFRKEGQNVTLSCEQNLNHDAMYWYRQDPGQGLRLIYYSQIVNDFQKGDIAEGYSVSREKKESFPLTVTSAQKNPTAFYLCASEKGGRDEQFFGPGTRLTVL.

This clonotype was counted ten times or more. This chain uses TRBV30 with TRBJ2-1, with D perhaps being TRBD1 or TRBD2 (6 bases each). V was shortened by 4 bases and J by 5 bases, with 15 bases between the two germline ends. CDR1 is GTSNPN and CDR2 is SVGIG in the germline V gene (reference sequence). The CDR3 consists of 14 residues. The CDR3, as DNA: TGTGCCTGGATGGGGCAGGGGAGGCACAATGAGCAGTTCTTC. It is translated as CAWMGQGRHNEQFF.

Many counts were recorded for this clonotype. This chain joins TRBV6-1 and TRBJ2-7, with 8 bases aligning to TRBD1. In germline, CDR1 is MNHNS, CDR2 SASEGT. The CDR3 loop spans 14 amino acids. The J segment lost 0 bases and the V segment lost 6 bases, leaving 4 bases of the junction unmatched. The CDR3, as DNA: TGTGCCAGCAGGGGACAGGCCGGCTCCTACGAGCAGTACTTC. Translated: CASRGQAGSYEQYF.

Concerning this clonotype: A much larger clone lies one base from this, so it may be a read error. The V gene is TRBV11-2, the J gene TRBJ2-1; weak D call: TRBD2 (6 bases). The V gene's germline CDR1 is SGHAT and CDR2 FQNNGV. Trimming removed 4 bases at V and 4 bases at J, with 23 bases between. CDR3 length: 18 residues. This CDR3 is CASSSVGWASDGYNEQFF. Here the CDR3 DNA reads TGTGCCAGCAGCTCAGTAGGGTGGGCTAGCGATGGGTACAATGAGCAGTTCTTC.

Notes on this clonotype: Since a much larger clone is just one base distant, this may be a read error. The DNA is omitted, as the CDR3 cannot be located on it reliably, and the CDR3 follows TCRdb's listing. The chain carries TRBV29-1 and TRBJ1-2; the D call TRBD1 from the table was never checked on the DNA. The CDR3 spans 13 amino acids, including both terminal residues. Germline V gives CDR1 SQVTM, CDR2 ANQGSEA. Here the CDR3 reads CSVLGASGYGCTF.